This record looks at one T cell receptor (beta chain) sequence and its context. What it binds is not known. By way of CD45RO/CCR7/CD25/CD127/CD95/CD27, the CD4+ regulatory, stem cell-like memory, central memory and naive cells were sorted. The data belong to a study of beta chain features in type 1 diabetes. Study background: Cell yields, gender and age were comparable in patients and healthy donors.

Overall study findings and caveats: Type 1 diabetes patients had TCRB CDR3s that were shorter (moderately but significantly so) in all four CD4+ subsets.

This CDR3 has 13 amino acids. The germline CDR1 and CDR2 sequences are MRHNA and SNTAGT. Trimming took 2 bases from V and 7 from J, leaving 8 bases between them. The investigators reverse transcribed all of the isolated RNA, so they sequenced expressed TCRB transcripts. TCRdb keeps only in-frame clones here, not all; method: immunoSEQ multiplex PCR. This table holds a few hundred thousand clones, 11% to 15% found once. This clonotype originated in a man aged 25-45 years in good health. The specimen was naive CD4+ T cells from blood. This chain uses TRBV6-4 with TRBJ1-4; no clear D gene. This CDR3 reads CASSDRLGEKLFF. CDR3 bases: TGTGCCAGCAGTGACCGCTTGGGTGAAAAACTGTTTTTT.